The T cell receptor beta chain under discussion was sequenced for a study of T cells expressing NK-cell markers. Study-level points and caveats: These clonotypes also led the CD3+CD56-NKG2C+ fraction in several donors. In several donors, dominant CD3+CD56+NKG2C+ clones formed about 1.0-7.5% of CD8+ cells. Expanded NKG2C+ T cell clones had unclear HCMV specificity.

CDR3 length: 14 amino acids. The germline gives CDR1 WSHSY, CDR2 SAAADI. TCRdb reprocessed the 5' RACE reads, keeping one entry per CDR3 protein, no DNA. The sample data list about 540,000 distinct CDR3 sequences. Points on this clonotype: Antigen unknown.

Sequenced: blood T cells: a sorted CD56 or NKG2C T cell subset, CD4+ or CD8+ T cells, or bulk PBMC T cells (not recorded which). The chain joins TRBV10-2 to TRBJ2-5; TCRdb proposes TRBD1, but this gene call is untestable without DNA. The origin of this receptor is a man aged 18 to 30 in good health. CDR3 residues: CASLSGAEGETQYF.